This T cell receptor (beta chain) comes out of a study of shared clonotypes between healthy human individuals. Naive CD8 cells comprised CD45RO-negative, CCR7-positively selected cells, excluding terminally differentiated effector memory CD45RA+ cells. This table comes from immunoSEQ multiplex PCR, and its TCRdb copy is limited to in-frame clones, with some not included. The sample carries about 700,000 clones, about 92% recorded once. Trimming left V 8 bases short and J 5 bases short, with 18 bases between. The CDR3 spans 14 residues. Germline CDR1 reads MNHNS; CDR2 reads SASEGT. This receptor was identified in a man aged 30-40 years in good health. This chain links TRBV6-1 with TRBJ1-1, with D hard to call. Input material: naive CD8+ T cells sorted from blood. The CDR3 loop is CASATGARGTEAFF. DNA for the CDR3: TGTGCCAGCGCTACTGGCGCACGTGGGACTGAAGCTTTCTTT.